These 23 T cell receptor beta chains came from one sample sequenced in a study of breast tumors, draining lymph nodes, adjacent tissues. TCRdb redid the calling of the multiplex PCR reads with MiXCR, one entry per CDR3 protein. The data show around 300,000 distinct CDR3 sequences, 30% to 35% seen once. Samples came from axillary lymph nodes draining the breast cancer. What was sequenced was axillary lymph node tissue. The source of these receptors is a female donor with breast cancer. Some clones in this sample may be carry-over from other donors' samples.

To note about this clonotype: A much larger clone sits a single nucleotide away, making a read error possible. This chain joins TRBV6-2 or TRBV6-3 and TRBJ1-4; D gene uncertain. Germline V gene sequence: CDR1 MNHEY, CDR2 SVGEGT. This CDR3 is 12 amino acids long. The CDR3 loop is CAGSRLNEKLFF. The DNA for the CDR3 is TGTGCCGGCAGTCGGTTAAATGAAAAACTGTTTTTT.

This clonotype appeared a few times. This may arise from a read error, as a much more abundant clone is one base away. The chain employs TRBV20-1 and TRBJ2-5, with TRBD2 matching over 7 bases. V dropped 4 bases and J dropped 5; count of bases not matched to a gene: 13. Germline CDR1 is DFQATT and CDR2 is SNEGSKA (reference sequence). This CDR3 region has 15 residues. CDR3 amino acids: CSANTEAGWSETQYF. In DNA, the CDR3 is TGCAGTGCTAACACAGAAGCGGGATGGTCGGAGACCCAGTACTTC.

This clonotype has at least ten counts. V is TRBV9 and J is TRBJ2-5, with unresolved D. Trimming shortened V by 0 bases and J by 4 bases, and 10 bases separated the two germline ends. Germline V CDR1 and CDR2: SGDLS, YYNGEE. The CDR3 spans 14 residues. The CDR3 coding sequence is TGTGCCAGCAGCGTAGGAAGAATCCCAGAGACCCAGTACTTC. As protein: CASSVGRIPETQYF.

This clonotype was found a few times. The V gene is TRBV12-5, the J gene TRBJ1-1, with a tentative D call TRBD1 (5 bases). Per germline, CDR1 LGHNT and CDR2 FRNRAP. The length of the CDR3 is 16 residues. The V gene lost 7 bases and the J gene lost 0 bases, with 18 bases spanning the gap. CDR3 in amino acids: CASDTRQGTMNTEAFF. The CDR3 DNA follows: TGTGCTAGTGACACCAGACAAGGGACCATGAACACTGAAGCTTTCTTT.

This chain uses TRBV7-2 with TRBJ1-1, with D possibly TRBD1 on 5 matching bases. The CDR3 loop spans 12 amino acids. Between the trimmed V and J ends, which lost 4 bases and 7 bases, there was a span of 10 bases. CDR1 and CDR2 (germline): SGHTA, FQGNSA. The CDR3 reads CASSWGRNEAFF. The CDR3 DNA reads as TGTGCCAGCAGCTGGGGGAGAAATGAAGCTTTCTTT.

The table lists this clonotype with many counts. The chain carries TRBV20-1 and TRBJ2-7; D gene ambiguous. This CDR3 is 11 amino acids long. Between the trimmed V and J ends, which lost 3 bases and 3 bases, there was a span of 6 bases. The germline V gene has CDR1 DFQATT and CDR2 SNEGSKA (reference sequence). The CDR3 DNA sequence: TGCAGTGCTAGTGGGGACTACGAGCAGTACTTC. This gives the protein CSASGDYEQYF.

This clonotype was seen at least ten times. The V gene is TRBV5-1, the J gene TRBJ2-1; D gene ambiguous. This CDR3 is built from 16 residues. CDR1 SGHRS and CDR2 YFSETQ come from the germline V gene. Trimming removed 2 bases from V and 0 bases from J, with 12 bases in between. The CDR3 sequence: CASSFDGVSSYNEQFF. As DNA, the CDR3 is TGCGCCAGCAGCTTTGACGGAGTCAGCTCCTACAATGAGCAGTTCTTC.

This clonotype has only one observation. The chain is built from TRBV28 and TRBJ1-2; no clear D. The V gene lost 3 bases and the J gene lost 4 bases, with 12 bases spanning the gap. Germline loops: CDR1 MDHEN, CDR2 SYDVKM. The CDR3 extends over 14 amino acids. The chain's CDR3 is CASSLGISVYGYTF. In DNA form, the CDR3 reads TGTGCCAGCAGTTTGGGTATATCGGTCTATGGCTACACCTTC.

This clonotype appeared many times. The CDR3 reads CASSLSALETQYF. DNA of the CDR3: TGTGCCAGCAGCTTATCCGCCTTGGAGACCCAGTACTTC. J is TRBJ2-5 and V is TRBV5-4; no firm D call. Trimming shortened V by 2 bases and J by 5 bases, and 10 bases separated the two germline ends. CDR3 length equals 13 residues. Germline V lookup: CDR1 SGHNT, CDR2 YYREEE (reference sequence). Full variable domain (rest looked up from reference TRBV5-4 and TRBJ2-5): ETGVTQSPTHLIKTRGQQVTLRCSSQSGHNTVSWYQQALGQGPQFIFQYYREEENGRGNFPPRFSGLQFPNYSSELNVNALELDDSALYLCASSLSALETQYFGPGTRLLVL.

This clonotype appeared many times. The rearrangement joins TRBV7-9 to TRBJ2-7, with 10 bases that match TRBD2. Germline CDR1 and CDR2: SEHNR and FQNEAQ (reference sequence). The CDR3 is made up of 14 amino acids. V dropped 5 bases and J dropped 3; count of bases not matched to a gene: 4. The CDR3 region has the DNA TGTGCCAGCAGCCTACTAGCGGGGAACTACGAGCAGTACTTC. Encoded protein: CASSLLAGNYEQYF. Combining the CDR3 with reference TRBV7-9 and TRBJ2-7 gives the whole variable domain DTGVSQNPRHKITKRGQNVTFRCDPISEHNRLYWYRQTLGQGPEFLTYFQNEAQLEKSRLLSDRFSAERPKGSFSTLEIQRTEQGDSAMYLCASSLLAGNYEQYFGPGTRLTVT.

This clonotype has ten or more counts. The genes are TRBV5-6 and TRBJ1-2; D is perhaps TRBD1 (5 bases). Looked up from germline, CDR1 is SGHDT and CDR2 is YYEEEE. Trimming cost V 5 bases and J 4 bases, with 9 bases left between them. This CDR3 comprises 12 residues. DNA of the CDR3: TGTGCCAGCAGACCAGGGTCCTATGGCTACACCTTC. Amino acid sequence: CASRPGSYGYTF.

In nucleotides, the CDR3 is TGTGCCAGCAGCTTCGGGACTAGCAGAGACAATGAGCAGTTCTTC. Protein sequence: CASSFGTSRDNEQFF. The genes are TRBV9 and TRBJ2-1, with 9 bases fitting TRBD2. The CDR3 runs 15 residues. Germline V CDR1 and CDR2: SGDLS, YYNGEE. V gave up 4 bases and J gave up 5 bases; unmatched junction bases: 7.

This clonotype was picked up many times. The chain uses TRBV20-1 and TRBJ2-5; D is perhaps TRBD1 (5 bases). Per the germline V gene, CDR1 is DFQATT and CDR2 is SNEGSKA (reference sequence). CDR3 length equals 13 residues. V shed 5 bases and J shed 4 bases, with 14 bases lying between them. CDR3 sequence: CSADQGTSETQYF. The DNA for the CDR3 is TGCAGTGCTGACCAGGGAACGTCAGAGACCCAGTACTTC.

With respect to this clonotype: Since a much larger clone is just one base distant, this may be a read error. This chain links TRBV27 with TRBJ2-7; D call uncertain. The length of the CDR3 is 10 residues. Germline CDR1 MNHEY, CDR2 SMNVEV (reference sequence). Trimming took off 8 bases at V and 5 bases at J, with 7 bases between the two ends. The CDR3 is CASYNHEQYF. CDR3 DNA sequence: TGTGCCAGCTATAACCACGAGCAGTACTTC.

This clonotype was recorded at least ten times. V is TRBV19 and J is TRBJ2-3; D not certain. The CDR3 extends over 13 amino acids. V shed 5 bases and J shed 2 bases, with 8 bases lying between them. Germline V gene data show CDR1 as LNHDA and CDR2 as SQIVND (reference sequence). The CDR3: CASSGRDTDTQYF. The CDR3 DNA sequence: TGTGCCAGTAGTGGTAGGGACACAGATACGCAGTATTTT.

This clonotype was recorded at least ten times. The chain uses TRBV20-1 and TRBJ2-5, with D tentatively TRBD2 (6 bases). The CDR3 is 13 residues long. Germline V gene lookup returns CDR1 DFQATT and CDR2 SNEGSKA (reference sequence). CDR3 in amino acids: CSSGPLAWETQYF. The CDR3 DNA reads as TGCAGCTCGGGGCCGCTAGCGTGGGAGACCCAGTACTTC.

This clonotype appeared many times. V and J are TRBV2 and TRBJ2-3; D call uncertain. Trimming left V 7 bases short and J 4 bases short, with 9 bases between. CDR1 and CDR2 from the germline V gene are SNHLY and FYNNEI. This CDR3 comprises 12 residues. The CDR3 reads CASKGAADTQYF. CDR3 DNA sequence: TGTGCCAGCAAGGGTGCCGCAGATACGCAGTATTTT.

V usage is TRBV10-3 and J usage is TRBJ1-5; no clear D gene. The length of the CDR3 is 13 residues. V was clipped by 4 bases and J by 6 bases, with 10 bases between them. The germline gives CDR1 ENHRY, CDR2 SYGVKD. CDR3 sequence: CAISVQVGQPQHF. The CDR3 DNA reads as TGTGCCATCAGTGTTCAGGTGGGTCAGCCCCAGCATTTT.

With regard to this clonotype: Given a much more abundant clone one base away, this may be a read error. The chain carries TRBV5-4 and TRBJ2-3, with 7 bases fitting TRBD1. Germline V gene sequence: CDR1 SGHNT, CDR2 YYREEE (reference sequence). CDR3 size: 15 residues. The V segment lost 4 bases and the J segment 2 bases; nucleotides outside the gene matches: 7. CDR3 loop: CASSPDRAHTDTQYF. The CDR3 nucleotides read TGTGCCAGCAGCCCTGACAGGGCACACACAGATACGCAGTATTTT.

Many counts were recorded for this clonotype. The chain has TRBV25-1 and TRBJ1-6, with TRBD1 matching over 8 bases. CDR1 is MGHDK, CDR2 SYGVNS, per germline. The CDR3 has 14 residues. After removal of 6 bases from V and 8 bases from J, the junction contained 6 bases not matched to a gene. CDR3 DNA: TGTGCCAGCAGGGTACCGGGACAGGATTCACCCCTCCACTTT. This gives the protein CASRVPGQDSPLHF.

This clonotype showed up many times. The chain employs TRBV6-5 and TRBJ2-7; unclear D gene. CDR1 and CDR2 from the germline V gene are MNHEY and SVGAGI. The CDR3 covers 13 residues. Trimming took 4 bases from V and 3 from J, leaving 10 bases between them. The CDR3 spells CASSLGYRYEQYF. CDR3 DNA: TGTGCCAGCAGTTTAGGGTATCGCTACGAGCAGTACTTC.

Ten or more counts support this clonotype. The J gene is TRBJ2-3, the V gene TRBV6-2 or TRBV6-3; 8 bases match TRBD2. Germline V CDR1 and CDR2: MNHEY, SVGEGT. The trim removed 8 bases at V and 1 base at J, leaving 5 bases unmatched. The CDR3 has 14 amino acids. CDR3 nucleotide sequence: TGTGCCAGCTCAAGCGGGAGCGGCACAGATACGCAGTATTTT. Translating it yields CASSSGSGTDTQYF.

This clonotype was recorded at least ten times. V is TRBV2 and J is TRBJ2-1; D may be TRBD1 (5 bases). CDR1 and CDR2 (germline): SNHLY, FYNNEI. The CDR3 runs 12 residues. Trimming removed 7 bases from V and 8 bases from J, with 12 bases in between. The CDR3: CASKLLRDEQFF. CDR3 sequence (DNA): TGTGCCAGCAAGCTACTCAGGGATGAGCAGTTCTTC.